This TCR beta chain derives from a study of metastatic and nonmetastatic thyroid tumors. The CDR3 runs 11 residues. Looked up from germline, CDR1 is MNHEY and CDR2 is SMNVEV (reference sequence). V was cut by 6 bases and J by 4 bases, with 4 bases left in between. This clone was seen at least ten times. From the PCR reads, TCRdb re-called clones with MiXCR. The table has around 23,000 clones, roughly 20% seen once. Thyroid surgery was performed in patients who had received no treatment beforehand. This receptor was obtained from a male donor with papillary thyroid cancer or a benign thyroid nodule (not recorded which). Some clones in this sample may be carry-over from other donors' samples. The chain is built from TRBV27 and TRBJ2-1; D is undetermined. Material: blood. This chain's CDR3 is CASSLYNEQFF. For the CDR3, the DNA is TGTGCCAGCAGCCTTTACAATGAGCAGTTCTTC.